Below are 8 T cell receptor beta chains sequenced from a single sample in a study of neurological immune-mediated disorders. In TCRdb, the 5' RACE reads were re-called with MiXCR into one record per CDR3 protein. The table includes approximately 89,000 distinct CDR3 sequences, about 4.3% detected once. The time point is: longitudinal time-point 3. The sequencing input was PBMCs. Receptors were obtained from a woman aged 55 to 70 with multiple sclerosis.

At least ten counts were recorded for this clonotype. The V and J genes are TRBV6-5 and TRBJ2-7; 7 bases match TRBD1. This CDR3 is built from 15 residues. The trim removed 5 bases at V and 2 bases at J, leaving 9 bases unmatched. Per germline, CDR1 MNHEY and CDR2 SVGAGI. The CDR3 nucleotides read TGTGCCAGCAGTGCTGCCGGACAGGCTACCTACGAGCAGTACTTC. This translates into CASSAAGQATYEQYF.

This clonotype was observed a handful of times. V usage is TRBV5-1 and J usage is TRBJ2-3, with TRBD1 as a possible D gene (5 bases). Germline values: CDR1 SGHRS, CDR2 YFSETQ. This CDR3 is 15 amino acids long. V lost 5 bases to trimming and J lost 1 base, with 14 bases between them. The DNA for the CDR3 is TGCGCCAGCAGTTTCGACAGCACGCGCACAGATACGCAGTATTTT. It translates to CASSFDSTRTDTQYF.

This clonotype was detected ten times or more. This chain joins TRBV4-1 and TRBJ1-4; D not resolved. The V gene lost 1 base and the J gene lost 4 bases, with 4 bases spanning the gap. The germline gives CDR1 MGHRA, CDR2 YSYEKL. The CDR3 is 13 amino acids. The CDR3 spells CASSQADNEKLFF. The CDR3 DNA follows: TGCGCCAGCAGCCAAGCAGATAATGAAAAACTGTTTTTT.

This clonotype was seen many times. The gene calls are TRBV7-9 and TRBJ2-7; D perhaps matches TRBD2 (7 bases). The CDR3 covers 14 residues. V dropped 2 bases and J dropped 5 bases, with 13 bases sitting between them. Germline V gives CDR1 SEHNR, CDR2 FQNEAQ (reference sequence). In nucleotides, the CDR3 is TGTGCCAGCAGCTTATCCCGGGGGGCAGACGAGCAGTACTTC. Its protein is CASSLSRGADEQYF.

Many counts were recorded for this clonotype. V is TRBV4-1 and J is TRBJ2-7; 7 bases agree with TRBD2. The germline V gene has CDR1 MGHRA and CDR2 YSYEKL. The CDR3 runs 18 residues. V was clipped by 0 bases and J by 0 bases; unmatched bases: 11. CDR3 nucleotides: TGCGCCAGCAGCCAAGAATGGTGGACGGGGGGTTCCTCCTACGAGCAGTACTTC. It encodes CASSQEWWTGGSSYEQYF.

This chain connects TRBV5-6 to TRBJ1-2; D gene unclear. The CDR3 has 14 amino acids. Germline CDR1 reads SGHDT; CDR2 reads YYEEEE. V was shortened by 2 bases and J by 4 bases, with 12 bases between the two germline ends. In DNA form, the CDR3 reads TGTGCCAGCAGCTTACCGACGGGGATCTATGGCTACACCTTC. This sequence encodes CASSLPTGIYGYTF.

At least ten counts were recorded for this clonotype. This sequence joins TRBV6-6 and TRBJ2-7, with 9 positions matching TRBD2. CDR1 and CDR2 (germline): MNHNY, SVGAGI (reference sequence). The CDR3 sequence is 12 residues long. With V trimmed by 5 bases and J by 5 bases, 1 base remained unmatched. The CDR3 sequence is CASSERGDEQYF. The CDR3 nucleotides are TGTGCCAGCAGTGAGCGGGGGGACGAGCAGTACTTC.

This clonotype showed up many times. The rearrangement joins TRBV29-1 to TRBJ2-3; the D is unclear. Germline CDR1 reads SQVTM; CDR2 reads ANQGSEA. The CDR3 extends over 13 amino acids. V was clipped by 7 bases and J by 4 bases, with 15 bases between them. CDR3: CSGTANLADTQYF. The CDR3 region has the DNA TGCAGCGGCACTGCCAACTTGGCAGATACGCAGTATTTT.